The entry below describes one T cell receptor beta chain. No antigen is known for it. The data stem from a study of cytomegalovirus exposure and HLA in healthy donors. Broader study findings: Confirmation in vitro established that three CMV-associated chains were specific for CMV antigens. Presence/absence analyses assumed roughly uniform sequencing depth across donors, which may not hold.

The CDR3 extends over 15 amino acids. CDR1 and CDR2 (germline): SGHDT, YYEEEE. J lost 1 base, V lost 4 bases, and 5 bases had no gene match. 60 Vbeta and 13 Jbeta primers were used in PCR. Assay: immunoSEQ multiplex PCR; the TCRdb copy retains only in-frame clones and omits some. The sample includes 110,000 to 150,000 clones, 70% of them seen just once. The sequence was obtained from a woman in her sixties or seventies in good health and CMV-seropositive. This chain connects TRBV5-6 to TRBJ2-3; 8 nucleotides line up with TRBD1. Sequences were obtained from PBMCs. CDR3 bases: TGTGCCAGCAGCCCGACAGGGGTGGGCACAGATACGCAGTATTTT. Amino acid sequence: CASSPTGVGTDTQYF.